This T cell receptor beta chain was identified during a study of blood T cell repertoires in COVID-19. Study information: Samples of COVID-19 (acute and convalescent) were obtained from the United States, Italy and Spain. T cells, B-cell-depleted T cells, or PBMCs supplied cDNA or gDNA.

V was cut by 3 bases and J by 3 bases, with 8 bases left in between. This CDR3 has 13 residues. CDR1 MNHEY and CDR2 SMNVEV come from the germline V gene (reference sequence). Original processing notes: Using reference gene primer amplification, nucleated cell counts were estimated. The table came from immunoSEQ multiplex PCR; TCRdb's copy has only in-frame clones and leaves some out. Clone size and V and J calls were adopted from that table, with D and trimming inferred from the DNA. This repertoire shows approximately 110,000 clones, about 75% found once; its top ten account for about 5.9%. The chain has TRBV27 and TRBJ2-5; no reliable D call. This TCR was sampled from a man aged 80 or over with acute or convalescent COVID-19. Sequencing input: peripheral blood. CDR3 nucleotides: TGTGCCAGCAGTTTTTCGACAAAAGAGACCCAGTACTTC. The encoded protein is CASSFSTKETQYF.